One and the same sample provided the 31 T cell receptor beta chains below, sequenced in a study of blood T cell repertoires in COVID-19. Produced via immunoSEQ multiplex PCR; TCRdb's table is partial and in-frame only. The sample yields 300,000 or so clones, around nine tenths seen once. Specimen: PBMCs or T cells enriched from blood (not recorded which). Receptors were obtained from a woman younger than 45 who had recovered from COVID-19.

This CDR3 is CASSPPNRGNDGYTF. Here the CDR3 DNA reads TGTGCCAGCTCACCACCGAACAGGGGAAACGATGGCTACACCTTC. This chain links TRBV18 with TRBJ1-2, with 7 bases identical to TRBD1. The J segment lost 6 bases and the V segment lost 0 bases, leaving 7 bases of the junction unmatched. The length of the CDR3 is 15 residues. CDR1 is KGHSH, CDR2 LQKENI, per germline.

The chain recombines TRBV27 with TRBJ1-2; D uncertain. Looked up from germline, CDR1 is MNHEY and CDR2 is SMNVEV (reference sequence). Trimming took off 3 bases at V and 1 base at J, with 6 bases between the two ends. The CDR3 contains 13 residues. The CDR3 DNA reads TGTGCCAGCAGTTTCAAGAGTAACTATGGCTACACCTTC. This translates into CASSFKSNYGYTF.

This clone came up once. The J gene is TRBJ2-5, the V gene TRBV5-1; D might be TRBD2 (5 bases). Germline V gene sequence: CDR1 SGHRS, CDR2 YFSETQ. Trimming shortened V by 0 bases and J by 14 bases, and 11 bases separated the two germline ends. The CDR3 has 11 residues. The CDR3 DNA sequence: TGCGCCAGCAGCTTGGAGGACTTGCGATACTTC. Translated, it gives CASSLEDLRYF.

This rearrangement joins TRBV5-1 to TRBJ2-5; 8 bases are a match to TRBD1. The CDR3 covers 15 residues. V was pared by 4 bases and J by 6 bases, with 11 bases of the junction left unmatched. Germline CDR1 reads SGHRS; CDR2 reads YFSETQ. Here the CDR3 DNA reads TGCGCCAGCAGCCCGGGACAGGAGCGGTCGAAGACCCAGTACTTC. Its protein is CASSPGQERSKTQYF.

CDR3 sequence reads: CASSIDQGFAQHF. The CDR3 region has the DNA TGTGCCAGTAGTATAGATCAGGGCTTCGCCCAGCATTTT. V usage is TRBV19 and J usage is TRBJ1-5; D possibly corresponds to TRBD1 (5 bases). Trimming took 0 bases from V and 11 from J, leaving 11 bases between them. The CDR3 has 13 amino acids. The germline gives CDR1 LNHDA, CDR2 SQIVND (reference sequence).

J is TRBJ1-2 and V is TRBV28, with 7 positions matching TRBD1. The germline V gene has CDR1 MDHEN and CDR2 SYDVKM. With V trimmed by 5 bases and J by 7 bases, 13 bases remained unmatched. The length of the CDR3 is 15 residues. CDR3 sequence (DNA): TGTGCCAGCAGTGCAACCGGGACAGCAAGGTTTGGCTACACCTTC. Residues: CASSATGTARFGYTF.

The CDR3 region has the DNA TGTGCCACCAGCAGTTGGAAGGGGGATAATGAAAAACTGTTTTTT. Its translation is CATSSWKGDNEKLFF. The chain recombines TRBV15 with TRBJ1-4; a weak D match, TRBD1 (6 bases). The germline V gene encodes CDR1 LNHNV and CDR2 YYDKDF (reference sequence). Trimming took 3 bases from V and 4 from J, leaving 12 bases between them. This CDR3 contains 15 residues.

The gene calls are TRBV27 and TRBJ2-5, with D hard to call. The CDR3 spans 15 residues. Germline CDR1 MNHEY, CDR2 SMNVEV (reference sequence). Between the trimmed V and J ends, which lost 7 bases and 0 bases, there was a span of 15 bases. The CDR3 coding sequence is TGTGCCAGCACCCGAAGTTACGGAGACCAAGAGACCCAGTACTTC. It encodes CASTRSYGDQETQYF.

The table lists this clone with a count of one. The chain uses TRBV4-2 and TRBJ2-3, with unresolved D. Germline V gene lookup returns CDR1 LGHNA and CDR2 YNFKEQ. CDR3 length: 11 amino acids. Trimming left V 10 bases short and J 5 bases short, with 10 bases between. Here the CDR3 DNA reads TGTGCCACCGTGTACAGAGATACGCAGTATTTT. This sequence encodes CATVYRDTQYF.

The V call is TRBV28, the J call TRBJ1-5; 8 nucleotides agree with TRBD1. CDR1 and CDR2 from the germline V gene are MDHEN and SYDVKM. CDR3 length: 16 amino acids. The ends lost 3 bases at V and 4 bases at J; junction bases unmatched: 8. Here the CDR3 DNA reads TGTGCCAGCAGTTTCCCCCTCGACAGGGGTAATCAGCCCCAGCATTTT. This gives the protein CASSFPLDRGNQPQHF.

The chain joins TRBV6-4 to TRBJ2-1; D uncertain. The CDR3 totals 13 residues. The germline V and J ends were trimmed by 5 bases and 8 bases, with 13 bases remaining between them. Germline-derived CDR1 and CDR2 are MRHNA and SNTAGT. CDR3 in amino acids: CASSSVESDEQFF. The CDR3 DNA follows: TGTGCCAGCAGTAGCGTGGAGAGTGATGAGCAGTTCTTC.

This chain links TRBV28 with TRBJ2-5; 8 bases fit TRBD2. The CDR3 runs 16 residues. V trimming: 4 bases; J trimming: 5 bases; junction bases outside the gene matches: 12. Germline values: CDR1 MDHEN, CDR2 SYDVKM. DNA of the CDR3: TGTGCCAGCAGTTACGACCCTCGGGAGGGGAAGGAGACCCAGTACTTC. Its translation: CASSYDPREGKETQYF.

The J gene is TRBJ2-7, the V gene TRBV7-8; 9 nucleotides line up with TRBD2. The CDR3 covers 15 residues. V lost 4 bases to trimming and J lost 0 bases; unmatched junction nucleotides: 4. Germline CDR1 reads SGHVS; CDR2 reads FQNEAQ. CDR3 coding DNA: TGTGCCAGCAGCTCAAGCGGGAGGCCCTCCTACGAGCAGTACTTC. The encoded protein is CASSSSGRPSYEQYF.

The J gene is TRBJ1-2, the V gene TRBV5-4, with D uncertain. The CDR3 length is 12 residues. Germline CDR1 SGHNT, CDR2 YYREEE (reference sequence). The V gene lost 6 bases and the J gene lost 0 bases, with 6 bases spanning the gap. This CDR3 is CASIGANYGYTF. The CDR3 bases are TGTGCCAGCATAGGAGCTAACTATGGCTACACCTTC.

The chain carries TRBV4-2 and TRBJ2-7, with 10 bases matching TRBD2. The CDR3 runs 15 residues. Trimming removed 0 bases from V and 7 bases from J; junction bases left unmatched: 6. Germline lookup yields CDR1 LGHNA and CDR2 YNFKEQ. The DNA of the CDR3 is TGTGCCAGCAGCCAAGAAGCGGGAGGGCCTCAGGAGCAGTACTTC. Its translation is CASSQEAGGPQEQYF.

The chain recombines TRBV2 with TRBJ2-7; D is possibly TRBD2 (6 bases). V lost 7 bases to trimming and J lost 3 bases, with 16 bases between them. This CDR3 has 14 residues. Germline CDR1 is SNHLY and CDR2 is FYNNEI. The DNA for the CDR3 is TGTGCCAGCAAACCCAGCGGAGGGAGCTACGAGCAGTACTTC. This encodes CASKPSGGSYEQYF.

This chain connects TRBV7-9 to TRBJ2-5; the match to TRBD1 covers 12 bases. Looked up from germline, CDR1 is SEHNR and CDR2 is FQNEAQ (reference sequence). This CDR3 contains 15 residues. V dropped 3 bases and J dropped 8; count of bases not matched to a gene: 7. In DNA form, the CDR3 reads TGTGCCAGCAGCTTCGGGACAGGGGGCAGGGAAACCCAGTACTTC. Residues: CASSFGTGGRETQYF.

V usage is TRBV2 and J usage is TRBJ2-4, with TRBD1 matching over 10 bases. The CDR3 runs to 17 residues. Germline V lookup: CDR1 SNHLY, CDR2 FYNNEI. The V and J ends lost 5 bases and 0 bases, in that order; junction bases with no gene match: 7. The CDR3 nucleotides read TGTGCCAGCAGTTATGGACAGGGGGACCTAGCCAAAAACATTCAGTACTTC. It yields the protein CASSYGQGDLAKNIQYF.

The chain couples TRBV28 to TRBJ2-7; 11 bases agree with TRBD2. The CDR3 runs 14 residues. Looked up from germline, CDR1 is MDHEN and CDR2 is SYDVKM. The junction had 4 bases not matched to a gene; V was cut back by 6 bases and J by 3 bases. CDR3 loop: CASRGLAVLYEQYF. For the CDR3, the DNA is TGTGCCAGCAGGGGACTAGCGGTACTCTACGAGCAGTACTTC. Variable domain in full (rest from reference TRBV28 and TRBJ2-7): DVKVTQSSRYLVKRTGEKVFLECVQDMDHENMFWYRQDPGLGLRLIYFSYDVKMKEKGDIPEGYSVSREKKERFSLILESASTNQTSMYLCASRGLAVLYEQYFGPGTRLTVT.

The rearrangement uses TRBV7-8 and TRBJ1-6; TRBD1 aligns across 7 bases. Trimming took 0 bases from V and 5 from J; bases not matched to a gene: 7. The CDR3 spans 17 residues. Germline V CDR1 and CDR2: SGHVS, FQNEAQ. In DNA, the CDR3 is TGTGCCAGCAGCTTAGCCTCAGGGACAGCAAATAATTCACCCCTCCACTTT. As protein: CASSLASGTANNSPLHF.

The chain has TRBV19 and TRBJ2-3; 9 nucleotides match TRBD2. This CDR3 is built from 15 residues. The V segment lost 4 bases and the J segment 1 base; nucleotides outside the gene matches: 3. From germline, CDR1 is LNHDA and CDR2 SQIVND (reference sequence). The CDR3 DNA sequence: TGTGCCAGTAGTACTAGCGGGACTCGCACAGATACGCAGTATTTT. Protein product: CASSTSGTRTDTQYF.

The V and J genes are TRBV5-4 and TRBJ2-7, with D perhaps TRBD2 (6 bases). Deletions cut 5 bases from V and 0 bases from J, with 12 bases between. This CDR3 contains 14 residues. In germline, CDR1 is SGHNT, CDR2 YYREEE (reference sequence). This chain's CDR3 is CASSRRESSYEQYF. The CDR3 region has the DNA TGTGCCAGCAGTCGCCGGGAGAGCTCCTACGAGCAGTACTTC.

This clone was found once. The chain uses TRBV25-1 and TRBJ1-1; TRBD1 might be the D (6 bases). Germline V CDR1 and CDR2: MGHDK, SYGVNS. V dropped 1 base and J dropped 7 bases, with 16 bases sitting between them. CDR3 length: 15 residues. This CDR3 reads CASSESRGAQGEAFF. The DNA for the CDR3 is TGTGCCAGCAGTGAATCCCGGGGGGCGCAGGGTGAAGCTTTCTTT.

This rearrangement joins TRBV23-1 to TRBJ2-7; possible D gene TRBD1, 6 bases. TRBV23-1 is an ORF, with its function uncertain. V lost 2 bases, J lost 3 bases, and 17 bases lay in between. The CDR3 extends over 16 amino acids. The CDR3 coding sequence is TGCGCCAGCAGTCAAAACGCCGGGACACCTGGCTACGAGCAGTACTTC. Translation gives CASSQNAGTPGYEQYF.

The genes are TRBV7-2 and TRBJ2-7; the match to TRBD2 covers 7 bases. This CDR3 is built from 15 residues. With 1 base clipped from V and 2 bases from J, the junction kept 5 bases outside the gene matches. CDR1 is SGHTA, CDR2 FQGNSA, per germline. The CDR3 reads CASSLGGLGTYEQYF. The CDR3 coding sequence is TGTGCCAGCAGCTTAGGCGGACTAGGTACCTACGAGCAGTACTTC. The full variable domain, rest sourced from reference TRBV7-2 and TRBJ2-7, is GAGVSQSPSNKVTEKGKDVELRCDPISGHTALYWYRQSLGQGLEFLIYFQGNSAPDKSGLPSDRFSAERTGGSVSTLTIQRTQQEDSAVYLCASSLGGLGTYEQYFGPGTRLTVT.

V usage is TRBV28 and J usage is TRBJ2-7, with 12 bases fitting TRBD1. The germline gives CDR1 MDHEN, CDR2 SYDVKM. This CDR3 has 15 residues. V lost 6 bases to trimming and J lost 2 bases; unmatched junction nucleotides: 5. The CDR3 region is CASSLGQGAAYEQYF. The CDR3 bases are TGTGCCAGCAGCCTGGGACAGGGGGCAGCCTACGAGCAGTACTTC.

The chain carries TRBV7-6 and TRBJ2-5; 11 nucleotides match TRBD1. There are 15 residues in the CDR3. Trimming cost V 5 bases and J 3 bases; bases outside gene matches: 5. Germline V gene data show CDR1 as SGHVS and CDR2 as FNYEAQ. The CDR3 DNA follows: TGTGCCAGCAGCCTTGGACAGGGGGCTGAAGAGACCCAGTACTTC. It translates to CASSLGQGAEETQYF.

The genes are TRBV7-8 and TRBJ2-1; the D gene is possibly TRBD1 (6 bases). Germline V gene sequence: CDR1 SGHVS, CDR2 FQNEAQ. CDR3 size: 14 residues. V lost 5 bases, J lost 3 bases, and 11 bases lay in between. CDR3 nucleotides: TGTGCCAGCAGCCCGGACAGAATCTACAATGAGCAGTTCTTC. Amino acid sequence: CASSPDRIYNEQFF.

This chain uses TRBV5-1 with TRBJ2-5, with 8 bases identical to TRBD1. The CDR3 is 14 residues long. V dropped 0 bases and J dropped 2; count of bases not matched to a gene: 0. Germline V gene sequence: CDR1 SGHRS, CDR2 YFSETQ. The CDR3 here is CASSLGTGQETQYF. The CDR3 nucleotides are TGCGCCAGCAGCTTGGGGACAGGGCAAGAGACCCAGTACTTC.

J is TRBJ2-6 and V is TRBV7-2; 10 positions agree with TRBD2. Trimming at V came to 6 bases and at J to 4 bases, leaving 15 bases not matched to a gene. Germline CDR1 and CDR2: SGHTA and FQGNSA. The CDR3 runs 19 residues. This chain's CDR3 is CASRRGPTSGTPGANVLTF. The CDR3 nucleotides read TGTGCCAGCAGACGGGGGCCTACTAGCGGGACTCCCGGGGCCAACGTCCTGACTTTC.

In its sample, this clone was seen once. The J gene is TRBJ1-5, the V gene TRBV7-8; a possible D gene is TRBD1 (5 bases). The CDR3 contains 14 residues. Germline CDR1 reads SGHVS; CDR2 reads FQNEAQ. Trimming pared 3 bases from V and 0 bases from J, leaving 6 bases between. This CDR3 reads CASSFDSSNQPQHF. CDR3 DNA: TGTGCCAGCAGCTTTGACAGTAGCAATCAGCCCCAGCATTTT.